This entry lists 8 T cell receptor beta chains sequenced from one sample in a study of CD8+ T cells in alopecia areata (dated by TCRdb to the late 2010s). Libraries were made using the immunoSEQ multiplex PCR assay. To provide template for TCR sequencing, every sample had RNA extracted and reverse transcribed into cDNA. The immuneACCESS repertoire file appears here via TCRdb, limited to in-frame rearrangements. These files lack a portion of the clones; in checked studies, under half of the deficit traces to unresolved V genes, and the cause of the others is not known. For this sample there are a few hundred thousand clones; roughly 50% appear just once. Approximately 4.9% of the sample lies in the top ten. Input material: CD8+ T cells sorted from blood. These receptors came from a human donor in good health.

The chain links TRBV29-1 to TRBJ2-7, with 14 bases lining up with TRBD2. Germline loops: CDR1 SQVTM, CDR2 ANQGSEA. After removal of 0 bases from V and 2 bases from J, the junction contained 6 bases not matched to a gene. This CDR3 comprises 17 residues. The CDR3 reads CSVEDPGLAGDPYEQYF. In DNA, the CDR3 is TGCAGCGTTGAAGATCCGGGACTAGCGGGGGATCCCTACGAGCAGTACTTC.

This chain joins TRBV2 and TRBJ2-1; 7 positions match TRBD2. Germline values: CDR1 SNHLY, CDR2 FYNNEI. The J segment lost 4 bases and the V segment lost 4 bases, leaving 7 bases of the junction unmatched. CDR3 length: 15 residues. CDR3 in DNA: TGTGCCAGCAGTGGCCGGACTAGTGATTACAATGAGCAGTTCTTC. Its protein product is CASSGRTSDYNEQFF.

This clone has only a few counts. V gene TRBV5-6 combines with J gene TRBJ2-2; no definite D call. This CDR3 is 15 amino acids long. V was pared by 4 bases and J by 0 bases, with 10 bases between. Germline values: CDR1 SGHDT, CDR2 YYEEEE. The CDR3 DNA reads TGTGCCAGCAGCCCGGACCCTCCGAACACCGGGGAGCTGTTTTTT. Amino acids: CASSPDPPNTGELFF.

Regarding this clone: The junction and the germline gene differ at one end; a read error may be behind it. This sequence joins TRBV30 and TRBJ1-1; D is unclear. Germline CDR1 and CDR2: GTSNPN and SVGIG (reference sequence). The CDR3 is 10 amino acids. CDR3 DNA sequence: TGTGCCCGACCCCGGGCGCAGGAGCCCTTT. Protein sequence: CARPRAQEPF. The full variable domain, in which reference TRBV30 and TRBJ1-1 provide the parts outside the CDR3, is SQTIHQWPATLVQPVGSPLSLECTVEGTSNPNLYWYRQAAGRGLQLLFYSVGIGQISSEVPQNLSASRPQDRQFILSSKKLLLSDSGFYLCARPRAQEPFGQGTRLTVV.

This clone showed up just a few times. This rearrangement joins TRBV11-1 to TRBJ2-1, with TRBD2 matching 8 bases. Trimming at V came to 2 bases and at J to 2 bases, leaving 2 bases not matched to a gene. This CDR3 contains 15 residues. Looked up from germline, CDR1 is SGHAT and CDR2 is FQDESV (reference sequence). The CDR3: CASSLTSGAYNEQFF. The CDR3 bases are TGTGCCAGCAGCTTAACTAGCGGAGCCTACAATGAGCAGTTCTTC.

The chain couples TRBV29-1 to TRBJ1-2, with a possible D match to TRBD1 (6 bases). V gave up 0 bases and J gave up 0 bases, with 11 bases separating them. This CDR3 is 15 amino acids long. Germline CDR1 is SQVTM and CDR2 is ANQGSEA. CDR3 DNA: TGCAGCGTTGAAGATCACGGACAGCCTAACTATGGCTACACCTTC. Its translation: CSVEDHGQPNYGYTF.

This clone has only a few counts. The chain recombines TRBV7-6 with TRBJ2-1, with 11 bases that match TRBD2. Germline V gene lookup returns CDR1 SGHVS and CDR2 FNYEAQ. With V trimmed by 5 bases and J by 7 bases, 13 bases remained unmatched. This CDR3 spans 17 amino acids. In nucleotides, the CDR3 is TGTGCCAGCAGCGAGGGGACTAGCGGAGTCTCTGCGAATGAGCAGTTCTTC. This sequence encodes CASSEGTSGVSANEQFF. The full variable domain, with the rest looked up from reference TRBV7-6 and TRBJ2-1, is GAGVSQSPRYKVTKRGQDVALRCDPISGHVSLYWYRQALGQGPEFLTYFNYEAQQDKSGLPNDRFSAERPEGSISTLTIQRTEQRDSAMYRCASSEGTSGVSANEQFFGPGTRLTVL.

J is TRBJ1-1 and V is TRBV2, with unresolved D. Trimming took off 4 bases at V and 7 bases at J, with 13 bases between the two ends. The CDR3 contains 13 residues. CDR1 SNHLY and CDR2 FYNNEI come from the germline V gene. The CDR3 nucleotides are TGTGCCAGCAGTGTGGGGAAAGGTCTTGAAGCTTTCTTT. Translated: CASSVGKGLEAFF.